Shown below are 30 T cell receptor beta chains from a single sample sequenced in a study of CD8+CD57+ T cells in acquired aplastic anemia. For CDR3 and TCR beta VDJ profiling, genomic DNA was the template used. TCRdb called the reads again in MiXCR, with one record for every CDR3 protein. Of about 270,000 distinct CDR3 sequences listed, 56% are singletons. Sequenced: sorted CD4+, CD8+, or CD8+CD57+ T cells (not recorded which) from PBMCs. The receptors originated from a human donor with severe aplastic anemia or a healthy control (not recorded which).

V gene TRBV19 combines with J gene TRBJ2-1; D may be TRBD2 (5 bases). The V end lost 2 bases, the J end lost 7 bases, and 18 bases lay between the germline ends. Looked up from germline, CDR1 is LNHDA and CDR2 is SQIVND (reference sequence). This CDR3 has 16 amino acids. This CDR3 is CASSITADGVGNEQFF. The CDR3, as DNA: TGTGCCAGTAGTATAACAGCGGACGGTGTTGGGAATGAGCAGTTCTTC.

In its sample, this clonotype was seen many times. CDR3 sequence (DNA): TGTGCCAGCAGCTTACAGGCTAGCGGCTACGAGCAGTACTTC. It encodes CASSLQASGYEQYF. The chain couples TRBV7-2 to TRBJ2-7; 7 positions match TRBD2. In germline, CDR1 is SGHTA, CDR2 FQGNSA. The V and J ends lost 2 bases and 3 bases, in that order; junction bases with no gene match: 4. This CDR3 has 14 amino acids. Full variable domain (outside the CDR3, taken from reference TRBV7-2 and TRBJ2-7): GAGVSQSPSNKVTEKGKDVELRCDPISGHTALYWYRQSLGQGLEFLIYFQGNSAPDKSGLPSDRFSAERTGGSVSTLTIQRTQQEDSAVYLCASSLQASGYEQYFGPGTRLTVT.

This chain links TRBV10-3 with TRBJ2-5; D gene unclear. Trimming took off 3 bases at V and 7 bases at J, with 15 bases between the two ends. CDR1 and CDR2 (germline): ENHRY, SYGVKD. This CDR3 spans 14 amino acids. The CDR3 loop is CAISEAQSEWTQYF. DNA of the CDR3: TGTGCCATCAGTGAAGCGCAGTCCGAATGGACCCAGTACTTC.

This clonotype was counted a few times. This rearrangement joins TRBV7-9 to TRBJ2-1; D possibly corresponds to TRBD2 (6 bases). The germline V gene encodes CDR1 SEHNR and CDR2 FQNEAQ (reference sequence). V was clipped by 3 bases and J by 1 base, with 10 bases between them. The CDR3 totals 15 residues. DNA of the CDR3: TGTGCCAGCAGCTTGGCGGAGGGGTCCTACAATGAGCAGTTCTTC. It encodes CASSLAEGSYNEQFF. Using reference TRBV7-9 and TRBJ2-1 for the parts outside the CDR3, the full variable domain is DTGVSQNPRHKITKRGQNVTFRCDPISEHNRLYWYRQTLGQGPEFLTYFQNEAQLEKSRLLSDRFSAERPKGSFSTLEIQRTEQGDSAMYLCASSLAEGSYNEQFFGPGTRLTVL.

The chain combines TRBV7-9 with TRBJ2-1, with 8 bases aligning to TRBD1. CDR3 length equals 17 residues. Germline loops: CDR1 SEHNR, CDR2 FQNEAQ (reference sequence). V shed 4 bases, J shed 0 bases, and the junction held 8 bases outside the gene matches. CDR3 amino acids: CASSSPTGGSSYNEQFF. CDR3 coding DNA: TGTGCCAGCAGCTCCCCTACAGGGGGAAGCTCCTACAATGAGCAGTTCTTC.

The chain joins TRBV5-1 to TRBJ1-1; D might be TRBD1 (6 bases). Germline V gene data show CDR1 as SGHRS and CDR2 as YFSETQ. This CDR3 has 18 amino acids. The V end lost 0 bases, the J end lost 0 bases, and 18 bases lay between the germline ends. This chain's CDR3 is CASSLGQAGREMNTEAFF. The DNA for the CDR3 is TGCGCCAGCAGCTTGGGACAGGCGGGGAGAGAAATGAACACTGAAGCTTTCTTT. The entire variable domain, with the rest obtained from reference TRBV5-1 and TRBJ1-1, is as follows: KAGVTQTPRYLIKTRGQQVTLSCSPISGHRSVSWYQQTPGQGLQFLFEYFSETQRNKGNFPGRFSGRQFSNSRSEMNVSTLELGDSALYLCASSLGQAGREMNTEAFFGQGTRLTVV.

The chain carries TRBV7-2 and TRBJ2-5, with 12 bases matching TRBD2. V lost 6 bases to trimming and J lost 4 bases; unmatched junction nucleotides: 18. The CDR3 totals 19 residues. In germline, CDR1 is SGHTA, CDR2 FQGNSA. The CDR3 protein is CASRPTGLRLAGEGETQYF. The CDR3 DNA reads as TGTGCCAGCAGGCCAACAGGGCTTCGACTAGCGGGGGAAGGAGAGACCCAGTACTTC.

This clonotype was recorded once. The chain carries TRBV2 and TRBJ2-1, with 9 bases fitting TRBD2. Trimming cost V 6 bases and J 6 bases; bases outside gene matches: 12. Germline lookup yields CDR1 SNHLY and CDR2 FYNNEI. The CDR3 sequence is 16 residues long. CDR3 amino acids: CASSSVASGGINEQFF. Here the CDR3 DNA reads TGTGCCAGCAGCAGTGTGGCGAGCGGGGGGATCAATGAGCAGTTCTTC.

This chain joins TRBV24-1 and TRBJ1-1, with 10 positions matching TRBD1. Germline trimming cut 3 bases from V and 1 base from J; bases unmatched to any gene: 4. The CDR3 is 16 residues long. Germline CDR1 is KGHDR and CDR2 is SFDVKD. CDR3 amino acids: CATSDTGTGANTEAFF. The CDR3, as DNA: TGTGCCACCAGTGATACCGGGACAGGGGCGAACACTGAAGCTTTCTTT.

The chain uses TRBV4-1 and TRBJ2-1; 12 nucleotides align to TRBD2. The CDR3 is made up of 18 amino acids. Looked up from germline, CDR1 is MGHRA and CDR2 is YSYEKL. Germline trimming cut 1 base from V and 4 bases from J; bases unmatched to any gene: 8. The CDR3 region has the DNA TGCGCCAGCAGCCAAGCCCAGGGAACTAGCGGGAGGTACAATGAGCAGTTCTTC. Protein product: CASSQAQGTSGRYNEQFF.

The chain recombines TRBV20-1 with TRBJ2-1, with D tentatively TRBD1 or TRBD2 (7 bases each). The germline V gene has CDR1 DFQATT and CDR2 SNEGSKA (reference sequence). CDR3 length: 13 residues. Trimming took off 6 bases at V and 5 bases at J, with 14 bases between the two ends. The CDR3 nucleotides read TGCAGTGCCCAGGGGGGGGACCACAATGAGCAGTTCTTC. This sequence encodes CSAQGGDHNEQFF.

A remark on this clonotype: One junction end does not reproduce the germline sequence, and a read error may be involved. V gene TRBV7-9 combines with J gene TRBJ1-1, with 8 bases aligning to TRBD1. The CDR3 has 16 residues. Germline V gives CDR1 SEHNR, CDR2 FQNEAQ (reference sequence). The DNA for the CDR3 is TGCGCCAGCAGCGCCGGGACAGGCGGGAGGTACACTGAAGCTTTCTTT. This encodes CASSAGTGGRYTEAFF. Drawing the rest from reference TRBV7-9 and TRBJ1-1, the complete variable domain is DTGVSQNPRHKITKRGQNVTFRCDPISEHNRLYWYRQTLGQGPEFLTYFQNEAQLEKSRLLSDRFSAERPKGSFSTLEIQRTEQGDSAMYLCASSAGTGGRYTEAFFGQGTRLTVV.

The chain couples TRBV24-1 to TRBJ1-2; 7 bases align to TRBD1. V gave up 3 bases and J gave up 6 bases; unmatched junction bases: 9. The CDR3 is made up of 15 amino acids. Germline V gene data show CDR1 as KGHDR and CDR2 as SFDVKD. This chain's CDR3 is CATSDTAGRGDGYTF. CDR3 nucleotides: TGTGCCACCAGTGATACAGCGGGCAGGGGGGATGGCTACACCTTC.

V gene TRBV5-1 combines with J gene TRBJ2-3, with D possibly being TRBD1 (5 bases). The J call may not be correct, given that the DNA end is closer to TRBJ1-5. CDR3 size: 13 residues. The germline gives CDR1 SGHRS, CDR2 YFSETQ. As DNA, the CDR3 is TGCGCCAGCAGCCACCGACAGACAGATACGCAGCATTTT. Translated: CASSHRQTDTQHF.

The genes are TRBV7-9 and TRBJ1-2; D ambiguous. CDR1 and CDR2 from the germline V gene are SEHNR and FQNEAQ (reference sequence). V was trimmed by 5 bases and J by 4 bases, leaving 14 bases between them. This CDR3 comprises 14 residues. CDR3 nucleotides: TGTGCCAGCAGCACCGGCGGGAGGATCTATGGCTACACCTTC. Protein sequence: CASSTGGRIYGYTF.

This clonotype was counted a single time. A single base separates this from a much larger clone, so it may be a read error. V gene TRBV6-2 or TRBV6-3 combines with J gene TRBJ2-1; maybe TRBD1 (7 bases). The CDR3 contains 15 residues. Per the germline V gene, CDR1 is MNHEY and CDR2 is SVGEGT. The CDR3 sequence: CASSGAGGPYNDQFF. CDR3 in DNA: TGTGCCAGCAGTGGGGCAGGGGGGCCATACAATGATCAGTTCTTC.

This chain's CDR3 is CSAQQGGGYGYTF. The CDR3 DNA follows: TGCAGTGCACAACAGGGGGGTGGCTATGGCTACACCTTC. The rearrangement joins TRBV20-1 to TRBJ1-2; 8 nucleotides agree with TRBD1. Germline-derived CDR1 and CDR2 are DFQATT and SNEGSKA (reference sequence). V shed 6 bases and J 4 bases; nucleotides not matched to a gene: 7. CDR3 length equals 13 residues.

The chain is built from TRBV20-1 and TRBJ2-3; unclear D gene. CDR3 length: 12 residues. The V end lost 2 bases, the J end lost 4 bases, and 7 bases lay between the germline ends. Germline loops: CDR1 DFQATT, CDR2 SNEGSKA (reference sequence). CDR3 protein: CSARQLPDTQYF. CDR3 coding DNA: TGCAGTGCTAGACAGTTGCCAGATACGCAGTATTTT.

The rearrangement uses TRBV9 and TRBJ2-5, with 10 positions matching TRBD2. The J segment lost 1 base and the V segment lost 2 bases, leaving 5 bases of the junction unmatched. The CDR3 is made up of 16 amino acids. From germline, CDR1 is SGDLS and CDR2 YYNGEE. The CDR3 region is CASSVSSGGPQETQYF. CDR3 sequence (DNA): TGTGCCAGCAGCGTGTCTAGCGGGGGTCCCCAAGAGACCCAGTACTTC.

This chain links TRBV20-1 with TRBJ1-1; D might be TRBD1 (5 bases). V lost 6 bases and J 4 bases, leaving 6 bases between the germline ends. The length of the CDR3 is 10 residues. CDR1 and CDR2 (germline): DFQATT, SNEGSKA (reference sequence). As DNA, the CDR3 is TGCAGTGCGGGACTCACTGAAGCTTTCTTT. Protein: CSAGLTEAFF.

This clonotype was detected many times. The chain joins TRBV7-2 to TRBJ2-2; 7 bases fit TRBD1. The CDR3 has 15 amino acids. V lost 8 bases and J lost 5; bases outside the gene matches: 11. Germline CDR1 SGHTA, CDR2 FQGNSA. CDR3 region: CASSIKTGKTGELFF. The CDR3 DNA follows: TGTGCCAGCTCGATCAAGACAGGGAAGACCGGGGAGCTGTTTTTT.

This clonotype was seen a handful of times. The V call is TRBV29-1, the J call TRBJ2-7; D unresolved. Germline values: CDR1 SQVTM, CDR2 ANQGSEA. This CDR3 spans 11 amino acids. V lost 1 base, J lost 5 bases, and 6 bases lay in between. For the CDR3, the DNA is TGCAGCGTTGAAGGGGGTGACGAGCAGTACTTC. Encoded protein: CSVEGGDEQYF.

The J gene is TRBJ2-5, the V gene TRBV7-3; D remains unclear. The germline V and J ends were trimmed by 2 bases and 2 bases, with 9 bases remaining between them. The CDR3 length is 14 residues. Germline CDR1 is SGHTA and CDR2 is FQGTGA. The CDR3 protein is CASSLGREQETQYF. In nucleotides, the CDR3 is TGTGCCAGCAGCTTAGGCCGCGAACAAGAGACCCAGTACTTC.

The chain is built from TRBV10-3 and TRBJ1-1, with a possible D match to TRBD1 (5 bases). Trimming pared 9 bases from V and 0 bases from J, leaving 11 bases between. The CDR3 spans 13 residues. The germline V gene has CDR1 ENHRY and CDR2 SYGVKD. Written as DNA, the CDR3 is TGTGCCATGTGGGGGGAGTTGAACACTGAAGCTTTCTTT. As protein: CAMWGELNTEAFF.

The chain carries TRBV11-3 and TRBJ1-1; 7 bases agree with TRBD1. Germline-derived CDR1 and CDR2 are SGHNT and YENEEA. V lost 6 bases and J lost 4; bases outside the gene matches: 11. This CDR3 has 15 residues. CDR3: CASSRTGAGATEAFF. CDR3 DNA sequence: TGTGCCAGCAGTCGGACAGGAGCTGGGGCCACTGAAGCTTTCTTT.

The chain joins TRBV30 to TRBJ1-2; D uncertain. V was trimmed by 0 bases and J by 4 bases, leaving 9 bases between them. Germline CDR1 GTSNPN, CDR2 SVGIG (reference sequence). The length of the CDR3 is 13 residues. The CDR3 protein is CAWSVGRVYGYTF. The CDR3, as DNA: TGTGCCTGGAGTGTAGGCAGAGTCTATGGCTACACCTTC.

Only a few counts were recorded for this clonotype. This chain connects TRBV19 to TRBJ1-1; D is undetermined. Between the trimmed V and J ends, which lost 3 bases and 1 base, there was a span of 12 bases. CDR1 is LNHDA and CDR2 is SQIVND in the germline V gene (reference sequence). CDR3 size: 15 residues. CDR3 sequence (DNA): TGTGCCAGTAGTATCGTGGCAGAGCAGAACACTGAAGCTTTCTTT. Translated: CASSIVAEQNTEAFF. The variable domain in full, completed from reference TRBV19 and TRBJ1-1, reads DGGITQSPKYLFRKEGQNVTLSCEQNLNHDAMYWYRQDPGQGLRLIYYSQIVNDFQKGDIAEGYSVSREKKESFPLTVTSAQKNPTAFYLCASSIVAEQNTEAFFGQGTRLTVV.

CDR3 sequence reads: CASSLGYRENQPQHF. The CDR3 DNA is TGTGCCAGCAGCTTAGGCTACAGAGAGAATCAGCCCCAGCATTTT. The V gene is TRBV7-9, the J gene TRBJ1-5; no clear D gene. V lost 1 base to trimming and J lost 4 bases, with 11 bases between them. Germline V lookup: CDR1 SEHNR, CDR2 FQNEAQ (reference sequence). This CDR3 region has 15 residues.

The gene calls are TRBV25-1 and TRBJ1-4, with D unclear. Trimming shortened V by 5 bases and J by 14 bases, and 21 bases separated the two germline ends. The CDR3 sequence is 14 residues long. Looked up from germline, CDR1 is MGHDK and CDR2 is SYGVNS. The CDR3 DNA sequence: TGTGCCAGCAGTTACGATCGTACAACCCCTCTCCTGTTTTTT. Amino acids: CASSYDRTTPLLFF.

This chain links TRBV5-8 with TRBJ2-5; a possible D gene is TRBD2 (6 bases). Germline CDR1 and CDR2: SGHTS and YDEGEE. The CDR3 is 17 amino acids. V was trimmed by 4 bases and J by 0 bases, leaving 19 bases between them. The CDR3 sequence: CASSPGVGRKYQETQYF. In DNA form, the CDR3 reads TGTGCCAGCAGCCCGGGGGTGGGCAGAAAGTACCAAGAGACCCAGTACTTC. Variable domain in full (rest from reference TRBV5-8 and TRBJ2-5): EAGVTQSPTHLIKTRGQQATLRCSPISGHTSVYWYQQALGLGLQFLLWYDEGEERNRGNFPPRFSGRQFPNYSSELNVNALELEDSALYLCASSPGVGRKYQETQYFGPGTRLLVL.